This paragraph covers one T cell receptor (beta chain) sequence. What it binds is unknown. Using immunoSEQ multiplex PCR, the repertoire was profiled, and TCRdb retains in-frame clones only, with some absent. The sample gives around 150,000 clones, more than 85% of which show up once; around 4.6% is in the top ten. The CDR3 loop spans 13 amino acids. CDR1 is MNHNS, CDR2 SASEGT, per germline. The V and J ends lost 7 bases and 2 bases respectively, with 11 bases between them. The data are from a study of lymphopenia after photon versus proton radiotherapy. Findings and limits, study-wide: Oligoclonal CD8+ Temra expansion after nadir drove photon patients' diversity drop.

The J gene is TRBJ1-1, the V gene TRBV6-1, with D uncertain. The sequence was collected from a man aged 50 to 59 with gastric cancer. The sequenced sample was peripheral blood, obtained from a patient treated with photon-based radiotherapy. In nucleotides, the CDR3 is TGTGCCAGCATCCCGGGTCAAAACACTGAAGCTTTCTTT. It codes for CASIPGQNTEAFF.